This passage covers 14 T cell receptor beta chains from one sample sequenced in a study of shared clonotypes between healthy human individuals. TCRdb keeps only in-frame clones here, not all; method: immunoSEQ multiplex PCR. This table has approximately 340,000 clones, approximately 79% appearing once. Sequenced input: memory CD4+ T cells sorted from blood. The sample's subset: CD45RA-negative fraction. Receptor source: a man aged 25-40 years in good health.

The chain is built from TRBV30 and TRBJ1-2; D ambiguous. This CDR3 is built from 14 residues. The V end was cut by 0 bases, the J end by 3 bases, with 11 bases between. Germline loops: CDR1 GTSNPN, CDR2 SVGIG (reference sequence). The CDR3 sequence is CAWSVSGRDYGYTF. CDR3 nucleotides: TGTGCCTGGAGTGTATCGGGGAGGGACTATGGCTACACCTTC.

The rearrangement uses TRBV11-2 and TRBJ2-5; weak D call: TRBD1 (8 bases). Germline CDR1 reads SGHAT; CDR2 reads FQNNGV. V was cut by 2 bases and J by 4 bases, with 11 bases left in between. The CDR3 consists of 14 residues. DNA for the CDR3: TGTGCCAGCAGCTTATACAGGGGGGGAGAGACCCAGTACTTC. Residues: CASSLYRGGETQYF.

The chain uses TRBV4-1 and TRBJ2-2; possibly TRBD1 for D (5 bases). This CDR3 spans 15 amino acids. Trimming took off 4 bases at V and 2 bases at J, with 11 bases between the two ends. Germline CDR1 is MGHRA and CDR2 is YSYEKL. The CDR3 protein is CASSRIDSNTGELFF. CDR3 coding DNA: TGCGCCAGCAGCCGAATCGACAGCAACACCGGGGAGCTGTTTTTT.

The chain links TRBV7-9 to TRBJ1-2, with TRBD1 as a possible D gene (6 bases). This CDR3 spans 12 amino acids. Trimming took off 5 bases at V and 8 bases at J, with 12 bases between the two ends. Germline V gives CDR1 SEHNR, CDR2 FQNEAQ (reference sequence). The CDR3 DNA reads TGTGCCAGCAGCCGGACAGAGGTGGGCTACACCTTC. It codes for CASSRTEVGYTF.

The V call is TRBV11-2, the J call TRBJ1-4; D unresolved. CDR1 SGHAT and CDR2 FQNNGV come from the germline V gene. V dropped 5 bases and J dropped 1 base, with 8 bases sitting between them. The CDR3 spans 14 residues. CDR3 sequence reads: CASSRGITNEKLFF. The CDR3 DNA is TGTGCCAGCAGCCGAGGGATAACTAATGAAAAACTGTTTTTT.

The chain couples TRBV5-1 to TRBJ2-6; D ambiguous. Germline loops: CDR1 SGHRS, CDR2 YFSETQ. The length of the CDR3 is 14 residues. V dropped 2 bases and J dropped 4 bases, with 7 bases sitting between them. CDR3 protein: CASSFGPGANVLTF. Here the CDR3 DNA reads TGCGCCAGCAGCTTTGGTCCCGGGGCCAACGTCCTGACTTTC.

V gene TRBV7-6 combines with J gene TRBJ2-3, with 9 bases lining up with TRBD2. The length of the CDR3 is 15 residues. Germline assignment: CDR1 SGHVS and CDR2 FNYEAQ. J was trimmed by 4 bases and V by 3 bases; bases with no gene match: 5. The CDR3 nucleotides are TGTGCCAGCAGCTTGGGTAGCGGGAGTGCAGATACGCAGTATTTT. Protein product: CASSLGSGSADTQYF.

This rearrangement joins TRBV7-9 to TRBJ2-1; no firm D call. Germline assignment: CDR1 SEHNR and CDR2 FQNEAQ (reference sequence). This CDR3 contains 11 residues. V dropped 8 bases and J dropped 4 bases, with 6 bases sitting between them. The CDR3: CASQVYNEQFF. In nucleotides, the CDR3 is TGTGCCAGCCAGGTTTACAATGAGCAGTTCTTC.

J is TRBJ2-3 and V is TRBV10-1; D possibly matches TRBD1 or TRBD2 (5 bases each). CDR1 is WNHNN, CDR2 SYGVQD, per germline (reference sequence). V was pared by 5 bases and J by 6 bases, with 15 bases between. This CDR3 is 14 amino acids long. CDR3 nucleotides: TGCGCCAGCAGTAAGTTGGGGGACCAGGATACGCAGTATTTT. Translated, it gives CASSKLGDQDTQYF.

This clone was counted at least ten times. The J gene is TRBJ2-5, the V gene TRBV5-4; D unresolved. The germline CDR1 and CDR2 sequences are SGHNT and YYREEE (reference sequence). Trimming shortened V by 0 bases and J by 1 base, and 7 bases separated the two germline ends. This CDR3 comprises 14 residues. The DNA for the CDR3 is TGTGCCAGCAGCTTGGTGGGGTTCCAAGAGACCCAGTACTTC. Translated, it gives CASSLVGFQETQYF.

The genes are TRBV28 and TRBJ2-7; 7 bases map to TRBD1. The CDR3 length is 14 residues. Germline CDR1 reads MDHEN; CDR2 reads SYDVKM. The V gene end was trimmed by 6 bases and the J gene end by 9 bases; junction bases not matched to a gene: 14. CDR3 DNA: TGTGCCAGCAGCCTGCACGGACAGGTCCCCGGGCAGTACTTC. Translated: CASSLHGQVPGQYF.

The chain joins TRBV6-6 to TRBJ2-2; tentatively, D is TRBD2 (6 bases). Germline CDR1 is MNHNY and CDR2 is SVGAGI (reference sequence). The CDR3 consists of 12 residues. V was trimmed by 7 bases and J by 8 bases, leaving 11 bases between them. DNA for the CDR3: TGTGCCAGCACGGGAGTCGCGGGGGAGCTGTTTTTT. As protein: CASTGVAGELFF.

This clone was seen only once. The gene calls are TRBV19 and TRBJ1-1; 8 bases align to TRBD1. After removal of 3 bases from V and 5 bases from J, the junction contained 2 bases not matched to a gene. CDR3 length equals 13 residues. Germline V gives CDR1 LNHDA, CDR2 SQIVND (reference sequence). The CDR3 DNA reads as TGTGCCAGTAGTATCCAGGGGGCAACTGAAGCTTTCTTT. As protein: CASSIQGATEAFF. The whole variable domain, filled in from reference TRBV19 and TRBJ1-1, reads DGGITQSPKYLFRKEGQNVTLSCEQNLNHDAMYWYRQDPGQGLRLIYYSQIVNDFQKGDIAEGYSVSREKKESFPLTVTSAQKNPTAFYLCASSIQGATEAFFGQGTRLTVV.

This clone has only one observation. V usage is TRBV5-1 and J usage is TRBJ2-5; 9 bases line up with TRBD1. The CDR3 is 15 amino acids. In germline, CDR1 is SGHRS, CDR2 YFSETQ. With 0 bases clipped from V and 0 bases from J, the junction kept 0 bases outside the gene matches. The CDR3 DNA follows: TGCGCCAGCAGCTTGGGGGACAGGGACCAAGAGACCCAGTACTTC. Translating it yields CASSLGDRDQETQYF.